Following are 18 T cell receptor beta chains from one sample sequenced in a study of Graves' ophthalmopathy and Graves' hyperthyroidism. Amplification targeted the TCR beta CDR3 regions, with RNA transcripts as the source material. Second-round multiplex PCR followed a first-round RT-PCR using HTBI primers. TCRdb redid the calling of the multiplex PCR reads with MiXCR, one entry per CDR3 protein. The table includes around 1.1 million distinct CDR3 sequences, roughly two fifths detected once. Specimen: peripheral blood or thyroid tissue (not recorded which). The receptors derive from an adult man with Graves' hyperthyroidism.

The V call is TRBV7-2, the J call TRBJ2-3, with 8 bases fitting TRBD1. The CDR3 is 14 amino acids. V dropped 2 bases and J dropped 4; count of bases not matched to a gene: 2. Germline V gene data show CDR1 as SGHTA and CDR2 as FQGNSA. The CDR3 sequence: CASSLWTGSDTQYF. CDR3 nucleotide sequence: TGTGCCAGCAGCTTATGGACAGGGTCAGATACGCAGTATTTT.

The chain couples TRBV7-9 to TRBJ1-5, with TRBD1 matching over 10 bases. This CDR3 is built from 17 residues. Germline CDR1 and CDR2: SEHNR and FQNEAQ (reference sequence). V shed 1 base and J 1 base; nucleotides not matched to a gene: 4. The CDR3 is CASSLGDRGRSNQPQHF. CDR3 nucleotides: TGTGCCAGCAGCTTAGGTGACAGGGGGCGAAGCAATCAGCCCCAGCATTTT. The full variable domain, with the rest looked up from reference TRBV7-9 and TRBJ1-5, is DTGVSQNPRHKITKRGQNVTFRCDPISEHNRLYWYRQTLGQGPEFLTYFQNEAQLEKSRLLSDRFSAERPKGSFSTLEIQRTEQGDSAMYLCASSLGDRGRSNQPQHFGDGTRLSIL.

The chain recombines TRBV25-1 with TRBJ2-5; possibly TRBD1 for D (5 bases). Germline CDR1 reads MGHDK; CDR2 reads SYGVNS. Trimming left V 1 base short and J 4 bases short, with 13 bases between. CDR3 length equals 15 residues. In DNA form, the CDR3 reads TGTGCCAGCAGTGAATGGCAGGGAATAAGAGAGACCCAGTACTTC. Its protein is CASSEWQGIRETQYF.

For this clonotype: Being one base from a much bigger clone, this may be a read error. CDR3 nucleotides: TGCAGTGCTAAAAGCCAGGCCTACGAGCAGTACTTC. Its translation is CSAKSQAYEQYF. V is TRBV20-1 and J is TRBJ2-7, with D unclear. Looked up from germline, CDR1 is DFQATT and CDR2 is SNEGSKA (reference sequence). The CDR3 totals 12 residues. V was cut by 4 bases and J by 2 bases, with 9 bases left in between.

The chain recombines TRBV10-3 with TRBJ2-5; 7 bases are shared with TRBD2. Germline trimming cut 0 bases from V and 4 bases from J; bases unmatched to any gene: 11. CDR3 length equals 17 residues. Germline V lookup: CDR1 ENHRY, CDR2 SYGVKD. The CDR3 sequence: CAISESNGGLPTETQYF. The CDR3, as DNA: TGTGCCATCAGTGAGTCGAACGGGGGGTTACCGACAGAGACCCAGTACTTC.

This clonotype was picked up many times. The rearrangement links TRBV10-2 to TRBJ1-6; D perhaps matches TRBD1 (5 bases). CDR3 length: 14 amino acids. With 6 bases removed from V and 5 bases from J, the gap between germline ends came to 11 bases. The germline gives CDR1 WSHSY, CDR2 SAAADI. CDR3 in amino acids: CASRRDGNNSPLHF. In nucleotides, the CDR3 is TGCGCCAGCAGGAGGGACGGGAATAATTCACCCCTCCACTTT.

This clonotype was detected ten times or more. CDR3 sequence: CASSSGDRPNYGYTF. The CDR3 DNA reads TGTGCCAGCAGCTCTGGCGACAGGCCTAACTATGGCTACACCTTC. V and J are TRBV7-2 and TRBJ1-2; tentatively, D is TRBD1 (6 bases). This CDR3 region has 15 residues. V dropped 4 bases and J dropped 0 bases, with 12 bases sitting between them. Germline V gene data show CDR1 as SGHTA and CDR2 as FQGNSA.

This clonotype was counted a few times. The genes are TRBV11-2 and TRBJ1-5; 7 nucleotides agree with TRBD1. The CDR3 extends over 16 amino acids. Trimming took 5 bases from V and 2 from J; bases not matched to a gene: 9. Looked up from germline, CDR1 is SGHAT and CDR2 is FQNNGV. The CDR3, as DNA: TGTGCCAGCAGCCACTACAGGGGAGAAGGCAATCAGCCCCAGCATTTT. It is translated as CASSHYRGEGNQPQHF.

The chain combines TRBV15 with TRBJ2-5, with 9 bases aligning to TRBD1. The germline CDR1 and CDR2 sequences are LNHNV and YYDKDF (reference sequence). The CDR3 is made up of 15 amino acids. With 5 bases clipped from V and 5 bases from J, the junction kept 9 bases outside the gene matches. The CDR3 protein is CATSPGTGRRETQYF. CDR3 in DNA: TGTGCCACCAGCCCCGGGACAGGGCGCAGGGAGACCCAGTACTTC.

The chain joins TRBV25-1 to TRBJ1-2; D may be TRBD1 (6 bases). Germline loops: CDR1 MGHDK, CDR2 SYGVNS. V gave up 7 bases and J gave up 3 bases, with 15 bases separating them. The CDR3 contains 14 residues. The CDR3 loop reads CASTRDRPHYGYTF. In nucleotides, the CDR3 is TGTGCCAGCACCCGAGACAGGCCGCACTATGGCTACACCTTC.

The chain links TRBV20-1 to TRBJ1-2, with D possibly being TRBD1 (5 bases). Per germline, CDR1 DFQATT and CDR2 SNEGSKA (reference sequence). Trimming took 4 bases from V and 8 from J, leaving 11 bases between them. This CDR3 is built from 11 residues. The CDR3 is CSANQGRGYTF. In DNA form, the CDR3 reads TGCAGTGCTAACCAGGGAAGGGGCTACACCTTC.

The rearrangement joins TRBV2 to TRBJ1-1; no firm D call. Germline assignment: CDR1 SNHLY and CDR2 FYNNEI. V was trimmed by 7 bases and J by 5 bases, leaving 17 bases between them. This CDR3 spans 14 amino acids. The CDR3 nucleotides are TGTGCCAGCATCAGAAAGGAGGTCGGGACTGAAGCTTTCTTT. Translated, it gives CASIRKEVGTEAFF.

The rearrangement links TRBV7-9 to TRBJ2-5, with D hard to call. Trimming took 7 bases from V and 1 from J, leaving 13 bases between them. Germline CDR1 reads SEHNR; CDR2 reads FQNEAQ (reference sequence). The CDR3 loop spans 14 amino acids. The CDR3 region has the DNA TGTGCCAGCATACCCCGGGCTATCCAAGAGACCCAGTACTTC. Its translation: CASIPRAIQETQYF.

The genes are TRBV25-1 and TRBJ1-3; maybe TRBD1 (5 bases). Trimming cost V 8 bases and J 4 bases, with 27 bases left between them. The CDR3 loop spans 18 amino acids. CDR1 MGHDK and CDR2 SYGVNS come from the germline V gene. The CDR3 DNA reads TGTGCCAGCCGCGAAGGGGTTGATAAGGGAATGTGGGGAAACACCATATATTTT. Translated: CASREGVDKGMWGNTIYF. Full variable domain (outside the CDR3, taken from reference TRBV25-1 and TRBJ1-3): EADIYQTPRYLVIGTGKKITLECSQTMGHDKMYWYQQDPGMELHLIHYSYGVNSTEKGDLSSESTVSRIRTEHFPLTLESARPSHTSQYLCASREGVDKGMWGNTIYFGEGSWLTVV.

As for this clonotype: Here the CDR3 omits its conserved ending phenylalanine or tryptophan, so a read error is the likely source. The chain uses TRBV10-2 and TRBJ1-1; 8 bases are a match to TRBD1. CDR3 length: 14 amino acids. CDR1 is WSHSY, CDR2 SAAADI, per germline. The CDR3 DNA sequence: TGTGCCAGCAAGAAGACAGGGGATTCGACTGAAGCTTTCCTT. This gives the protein CASKKTGDSTEAFL.

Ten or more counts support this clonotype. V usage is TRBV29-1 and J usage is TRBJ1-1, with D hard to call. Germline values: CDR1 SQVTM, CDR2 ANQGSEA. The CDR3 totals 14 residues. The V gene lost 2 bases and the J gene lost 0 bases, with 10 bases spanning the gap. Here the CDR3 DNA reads TGCAGCGTTGAATTTTACGGTATGAACACTGAAGCTTTCTTT. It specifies CSVEFYGMNTEAFF.

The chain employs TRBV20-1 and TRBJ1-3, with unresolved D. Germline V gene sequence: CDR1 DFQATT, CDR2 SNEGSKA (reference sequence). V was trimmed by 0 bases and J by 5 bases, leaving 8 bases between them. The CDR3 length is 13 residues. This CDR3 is CSAREPRRNTIYF. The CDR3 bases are TGCAGTGCTAGAGAGCCCCGAAGAAACACCATATATTTT.

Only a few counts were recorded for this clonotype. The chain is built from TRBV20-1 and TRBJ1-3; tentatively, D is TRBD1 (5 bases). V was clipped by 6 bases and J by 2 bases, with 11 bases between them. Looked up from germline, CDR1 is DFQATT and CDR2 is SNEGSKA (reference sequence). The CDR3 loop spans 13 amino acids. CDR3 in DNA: TGCAGTGCAAGCCCGGGGGCTGGAAACACCATATATTTT. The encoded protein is CSASPGAGNTIYF.